Below, 10 T cell receptor beta chains from the same sample are listed, as sequenced in a study of TIL therapy for anti-PD-1-resistant metastatic lung cancer. This was the immunoSEQ v3 assay. Assay used: immunoSEQ multiplex PCR; TCRdb lists only in-frame clones, some missing. Here the sample spans about 36,000 clones, around 70% being singletons. As for time point: pre-treatment sample, taken before nivolumab and TIL therapy. Source: blood, taken at baseline. All receptors derive from a person aged 25-85 years with non-small cell lung cancer.

The chain links TRBV7-9 to TRBJ1-6; no firm D call. In germline, CDR1 is SEHNR, CDR2 FQNEAQ (reference sequence). This CDR3 region has 13 residues. Trimming cost V 5 bases and J 5 bases, with 7 bases left between them. The CDR3 is CASSREDNSPLHF. In DNA, the CDR3 is TGTGCCAGCAGCAGGGAAGATAATTCACCCCTCCACTTT. The full variable domain, completed using reference TRBV7-9 and TRBJ1-6, is DTGVSQNPRHKITKRGQNVTFRCDPISEHNRLYWYRQTLGQGPEFLTYFQNEAQLEKSRLLSDRFSAERPKGSFSTLEIQRTEQGDSAMYLCASSREDNSPLHFGNGTRLTVT.

The V call is TRBV15, the J call TRBJ2-2; D ambiguous. The CDR3 runs 13 residues. Trimming pared 0 bases from V and 5 bases from J, leaving 4 bases between. Germline V lookup: CDR1 LNHNV, CDR2 YYDKDF (reference sequence). CDR3 sequence: CATSRDRTGELFF. In nucleotides, the CDR3 is TGTGCCACCAGCAGAGATAGAACCGGGGAGCTGTTTTTT.

This chain uses TRBV4-3 with TRBJ1-3; no clear D. CDR1 is LGHNA and CDR2 is YSLEER in the germline V gene. Between the trimmed V and J ends, which lost 1 base and 0 bases, there was a span of 7 bases. This CDR3 region has 15 residues. The CDR3 here is CASSQGRFSGNTIYF. CDR3 DNA sequence: TGCGCCAGCAGCCAAGGGCGGTTCTCTGGAAACACCATATATTTT.

CDR3 sequence (DNA): TGTGCCAGCAGTGTGGACAGATTTTCCTCTGGAAACACCATATATTTT. Its protein product is CASSVDRFSSGNTIYF. This chain connects TRBV6-4 to TRBJ1-3; D possibly corresponds to TRBD1 (6 bases). Germline-derived CDR1 and CDR2 are MRHNA and SNTAGT. CDR3 length equals 16 residues. V dropped 4 bases and J dropped 0 bases, with 13 bases sitting between them.

The rearrangement links TRBV7-9 to TRBJ1-5; D may be TRBD1 (5 bases). This CDR3 is built from 14 residues. Trimming took off 0 bases at V and 7 bases at J, with 10 bases between the two ends. Germline V gene lookup returns CDR1 SEHNR and CDR2 FQNEAQ (reference sequence). CDR3 in amino acids: CASSLAGGFQPQHF. The CDR3 region has the DNA TGTGCCAGCAGCTTAGCGGGGGGATTCCAGCCCCAGCATTTT.

The gene calls are TRBV19 and TRBJ2-1; TRBD2 aligns across 11 bases. Losses at the gene ends were 5 bases for V and 9 bases for J; bases not matched to a gene: 18. CDR3 length: 18 amino acids. Germline CDR1 LNHDA, CDR2 SQIVND (reference sequence). DNA for the CDR3: TGTGCCAGTAGTTTTCTACTTAGCGGGAGGGCCTTGGATGGTGAGCAGTTCTTC. Its protein is CASSFLLSGRALDGEQFF.

CDR3 amino acids: CSASRGGSPSSYNEQFF. CDR3 bases: TGCAGCGCCTCTCGGGGAGGCAGCCCGAGCTCCTACAATGAGCAGTTCTTC. This chain joins TRBV29-1 and TRBJ2-1; D is perhaps TRBD2 (6 bases). Germline CDR1 SQVTM, CDR2 ANQGSEA. This CDR3 comprises 17 residues. V lost 7 bases, J lost 0 bases, and 22 bases lay in between.

This clone was counted a single time. The chain links TRBV6-5 to TRBJ2-5; TRBD1 is a possible D gene (6 bases). CDR1 and CDR2 (germline): MNHEY, SVGAGI. The CDR3 runs to 14 residues. With 5 bases removed from V and 5 bases from J, the gap between germline ends came to 15 bases. CDR3: CASSKRGRLETQYF. In nucleotides, the CDR3 is TGTGCCAGCAGTAAAAGGGGGAGACTGGAGACCCAGTACTTC.

The chain is built from TRBV5-1 and TRBJ1-3; 10 positions match TRBD1. Looked up from germline, CDR1 is SGHRS and CDR2 is YFSETQ. There are 16 residues in the CDR3. Germline trimming cut 4 bases from V and 6 bases from J; bases unmatched to any gene: 10. Here the CDR3 reads CASSPDGTGAENTIYF. The DNA of the CDR3 is TGCGCCAGCAGCCCGGACGGGACAGGGGCGGAAAACACCATATATTTT.

The rearrangement joins TRBV19 to TRBJ1-1, with D maybe TRBD1 (6 bases). Germline V gene lookup returns CDR1 LNHDA and CDR2 SQIVND (reference sequence). V lost 7 bases, J lost 10 bases, and 25 bases lay in between. The length of the CDR3 is 15 residues. CDR3 protein: CASIPTRGLTAGAFF. The DNA of the CDR3 is TGTGCCAGTATCCCCACCCGGGGGCTCACCGCAGGAGCTTTCTTT. Combining the CDR3 with reference TRBV19 and TRBJ1-1 gives the whole variable domain DGGITQSPKYLFRKEGQNVTLSCEQNLNHDAMYWYRQDPGQGLRLIYYSQIVNDFQKGDIAEGYSVSREKKESFPLTVTSAQKNPTAFYLCASIPTRGLTAGAFFGQGTRLTVV.